This passage covers 3 T cell receptor beta chains from one sample sequenced in a study of T cells in pancreatic ductal adenocarcinoma. Selected pancreatic ductal adenocarcinoma patients had undergone surgery without neoadjuvant therapy. Assay used: immunoSEQ multiplex PCR; TCRdb lists only in-frame clones, some missing. Here the sample spans roughly 100,000 clones, nearly 95% being singletons. The sequencing sample was made of PBMCs. These receptors all come from a human donor with pancreatic ductal adenocarcinoma.

The rearrangement joins TRBV9 to TRBJ1-1, with 7 bases fitting TRBD1. This CDR3 region has 14 residues. Germline V gives CDR1 SGDLS, CDR2 YYNGEE. J was trimmed by 8 bases and V by 0 bases; bases with no gene match: 7. The CDR3 DNA reads as TGTGCCAGCAGCGTAGTAGCGACGACAGGGGAAGCTTTCTTT. Amino acids: CASSVVATTGEAFF.

This chain uses TRBV4-3 with TRBJ2-1; D is possibly TRBD2 (7 bases). Looked up from germline, CDR1 is LGHNA and CDR2 is YSLEER. The CDR3 sequence is 16 residues long. The ends were cut back, 0 bases at V and 6 bases at J, with 15 bases in the middle. CDR3 DNA: TGCGCCAGCAGCCAAGATGGGGGGGGACACCCCAATGAGCAGTTCTTC. This translates into CASSQDGGGHPNEQFF.

J is TRBJ2-3 and V is TRBV19, with D perhaps matching TRBD1 (5 bases). Germline V gene lookup returns CDR1 LNHDA and CDR2 SQIVND (reference sequence). This CDR3 comprises 14 residues. V was pared by 3 bases and J by 5 bases, with 12 bases between. CDR3 sequence reads: CASSIQGSEDTQYF. The CDR3 region has the DNA TGTGCCAGTAGTATTCAGGGTTCTGAAGATACGCAGTATTTT.